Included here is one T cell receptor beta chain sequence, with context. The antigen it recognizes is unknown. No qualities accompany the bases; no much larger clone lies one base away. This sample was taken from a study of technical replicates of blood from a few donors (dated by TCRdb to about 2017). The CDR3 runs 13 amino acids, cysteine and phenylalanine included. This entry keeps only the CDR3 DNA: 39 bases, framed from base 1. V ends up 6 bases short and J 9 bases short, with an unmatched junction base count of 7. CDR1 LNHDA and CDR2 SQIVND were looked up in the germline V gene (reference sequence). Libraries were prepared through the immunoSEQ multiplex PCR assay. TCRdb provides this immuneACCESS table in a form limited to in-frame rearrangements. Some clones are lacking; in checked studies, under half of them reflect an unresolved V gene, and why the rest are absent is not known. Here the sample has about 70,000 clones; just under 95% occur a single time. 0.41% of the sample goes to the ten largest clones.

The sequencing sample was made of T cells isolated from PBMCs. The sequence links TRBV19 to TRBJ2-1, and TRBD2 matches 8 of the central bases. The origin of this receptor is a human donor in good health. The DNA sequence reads TGTGCCAGTAGCCAGCGGGAGCGGTTTGAGCAGTTCTTC. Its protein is CASSQRERFEQFF. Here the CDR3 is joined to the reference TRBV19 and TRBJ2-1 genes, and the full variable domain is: DGGITQSPKYLFRKEGQNVTLSCEQNLNHDAMYWYRQDPGQGLRLIYYSQIVNDFQKGDIAEGYSVSREKKESFPLTVTSAQKNPTAFYLCASSQRERFEQFFGPGTRLTVL.